The T cell receptor beta chain described here comes from a study of technical replicates of blood from a handful of donors. Only in-frame clones appear in the TCRdb table, and some are missing; sequencing was by immunoSEQ multiplex PCR. This repertoire shows 80,000 or so clones, around 96% found once; its top ten account for around 0.2%. CDR1 and CDR2 from the germline V gene are MNHNS and SASEGT. This CDR3 is 15 amino acids long. The V end lost 7 bases, the J end lost 0 bases, and 13 bases lay between the germline ends. This sequence was found in a human donor in good health. The sequenced material came from T cells isolated from PBMCs. The chain joins TRBV6-1 to TRBJ2-1, with a weak D call TRBD1 (6 bases). CDR3 region: CASTATGSSYNEQFF. CDR3 DNA sequence: TGTGCCAGCACCGCGACAGGAAGCTCCTACAATGAGCAGTTCTTC.